This T cell receptor beta chain was captured by sequencing in a study of shared clonotypes between healthy human individuals. As for this clone: Its cognate antigen is unknown. This CDR3 is also generated by other DNA sequences in the sample.

Whole-study results and caveats: Collection of samples was limited to blood; tissue repertoires likely differ. Naive CD4 clonotypes overlapped across a handful of donors at around 4.7%. Generally, estimated richness proved larger in naive subsets than it did in memory subsets.

None of the donors, who were healthy HIV-negative adults, had recently had acute infections or vaccinations. V lost 0 bases, J lost 1 base, and 3 bases lay in between. CDR3 length equals 13 residues. Germline CDR1 KGHSH, CDR2 LQKENI. The method was immunoSEQ multiplex PCR; TCRdb's version includes in-frame clones alone and lacks a portion of them. This sample yields some 2 million clones, of which 85% to 95% are seen a single time; 0.13% belongs to the top ten. This receptor was identified in a man younger than 30 in good health. This sequence joins TRBV18 and TRBJ2-5; no firm D call. Sequencing used naive CD4+ T cells sorted from blood. Noted subset: CD45RA+ positively selected. This chain's CDR3 is CASSPPSQETQYF. The DNA of the CDR3 is TGTGCCAGCTCACCACCCTCCCAAGAGACCCAGTACTTC.